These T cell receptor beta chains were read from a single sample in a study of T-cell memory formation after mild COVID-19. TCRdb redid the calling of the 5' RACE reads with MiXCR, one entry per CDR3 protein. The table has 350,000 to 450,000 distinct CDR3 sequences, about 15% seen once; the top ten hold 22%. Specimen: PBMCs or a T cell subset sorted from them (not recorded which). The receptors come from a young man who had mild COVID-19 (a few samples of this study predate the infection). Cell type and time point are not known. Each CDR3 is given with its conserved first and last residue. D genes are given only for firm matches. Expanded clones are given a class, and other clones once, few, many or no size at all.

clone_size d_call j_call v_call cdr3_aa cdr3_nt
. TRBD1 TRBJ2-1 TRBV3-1 CASSRGTGAYNEQFF TGTGCCAGCAGCCGGGGGACAGGGGCCTACAATGAGCAGTTCTTC
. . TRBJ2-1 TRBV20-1 CSARDRGFNEQFF TGCAGTGCTAGAGATCGGGGCTTCAATGAGCAGTTCTTC
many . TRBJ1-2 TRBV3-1 CASSQDRGGNGYTF TGTGCCAGCAGCCAAGATCGCGGGGGAAACGGCTACACCTTC
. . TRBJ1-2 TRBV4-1 CASSDVSGQNYGYTF TGCGCCAGCAGCGACGTCTCGGGGCAGAACTATGGCTACACCTTC
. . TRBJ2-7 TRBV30 CASGGAPTYEQYF TGTGCCAGTGGCGGGGCACCAACCTACGAGCAGTACTTC
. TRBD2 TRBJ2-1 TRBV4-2 CASIQDTSGGYNEQFF TGTGCCAGCATCCAAGACACTAGCGGGGGGTACAATGAGCAGTTCTTC
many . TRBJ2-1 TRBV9 CASSVATDEQFF TGTGCCAGCAGCGTAGCGACAGATGAGCAGTTCTTC
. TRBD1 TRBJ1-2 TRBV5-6 CASSPGGDGIYGYTF TGTGCCAGCAGCCCAGGGGGGGACGGCATCTATGGCTACACCTTC
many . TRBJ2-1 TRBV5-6 CASSLADEQFF TGTGCCAGCAGCTTGGCGGATGAGCAGTTCTTC
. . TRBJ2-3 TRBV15 CATSSTQGRSTDTQYF TGTGCCACCAGCAGTACGCAGGGAAGGAGTACAGATACGCAGTATTTT
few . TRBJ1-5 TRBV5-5 CASSLQGGDQPQHF TGTGCCAGCAGCTTGCAAGGGGGAGATCAGCCCCAGCATTTT
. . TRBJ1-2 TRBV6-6 CASSSGVRGYTF TGTGCCAGCAGTTCAGGGGTTCGAGGCTACACCTTC
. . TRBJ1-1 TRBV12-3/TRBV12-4 CASSRSRMNTEAFF TGTGCCAGCAGTCGGAGCCGAATGAACACTGAAGCTTTCTTT
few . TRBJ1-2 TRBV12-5 CASGLGNFYGYTF TGTGCTAGTGGTTTAGGAAACTTCTATGGCTACACCTTC
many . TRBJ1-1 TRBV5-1 CASSLSGGNTEAFF TGCGCCAGCAGCTTGTCGGGGGGGAACACTGAAGCTTTCTTT
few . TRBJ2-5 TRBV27 CASASTTFSSQYF TGTGCCAGCGCCTCTACTACCTTCTCGTCCCAGTACTTC
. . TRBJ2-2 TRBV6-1 CASSSRQPANTGELFF TGTGCCAGCAGTAGCAGACAGCCGGCGAACACCGGGGAGCTGTTTTTT
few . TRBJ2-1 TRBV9 CASSGLSSYGEQFF TGTGCCAGCAGCGGCCTCAGCTCGTACGGTGAGCAGTTCTTC
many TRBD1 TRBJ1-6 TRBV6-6 CASSSRGPGSPLHF TGTGCCAGCAGTTCCAGGGGGCCAGGGTCACCCCTCCACTTT
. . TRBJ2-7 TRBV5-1 CASSKDRSSSYEQYF TGCGCCAGCAGCAAGGACCGTTCGAGCTCCTACGAGCAGTACTTC
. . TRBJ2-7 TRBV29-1 CSGGQNYEQYF TGCAGCGGTGGACAGAACTACGAGCAGTACTTC
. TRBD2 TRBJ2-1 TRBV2 CASRKLAGGPNEQFF TGTGCCAGCAGAAAACTAGCGGGGGGACCCAATGAGCAGTTCTTC
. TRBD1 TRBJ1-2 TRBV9 CASSESGTGAFYGYTF TGTGCCAGCAGCGAATCCGGGACAGGGGCTTTCTATGGCTACACCTTC
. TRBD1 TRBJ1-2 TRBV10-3 CAIRQGEYGYTF TGTGCCATCCGACAGGGGGAATATGGCTACACCTTC
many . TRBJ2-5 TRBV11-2 CASSSGSQETQYF TGTGCCAGCAGCTCGGGCAGCCAAGAGACCCAGTACTTC
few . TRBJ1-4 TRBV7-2 CASSFQGTKEKLFF TGTGCCAGCAGCTTCCAGGGGACGAAGGAAAAACTGTTTTTT
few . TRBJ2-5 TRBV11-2 CASSLAPGGQETQYF TGTGCCAGCAGCTTAGCCCCTGGGGGGCAAGAGACCCAGTACTTC
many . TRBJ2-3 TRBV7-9 CASSKTPGLSTDTQYF TGTGCCAGCAGCAAAACCCCAGGCCTAAGCACAGATACGCAGTATTTT
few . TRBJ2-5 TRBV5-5 CASTLGGLGAQETQYF TGTGCCAGCACCTTAGGGGGGCTAGGGGCCCAAGAGACCCAGTACTTC
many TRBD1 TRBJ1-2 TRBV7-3 CASSPGQENYGYTF TGTGCCAGCAGCCCGGGACAGGAGAACTATGGCTACACCTTC
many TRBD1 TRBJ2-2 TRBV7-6 CASSLALGTGVTGELFF TGTGCCAGCAGCCTTGCACTTGGGACAGGGGTCACCGGGGAGCTGTTTTTT
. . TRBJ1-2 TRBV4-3 CASSQPGGNYGYTF TGCGCCAGCAGCCAACCGGGGGGTAACTATGGCTACACCTTC
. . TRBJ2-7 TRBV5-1 CASRTGVSSYEQYF TGCGCCAGCCGTACTGGGGTGAGCTCCTACGAGCAGTACTTC
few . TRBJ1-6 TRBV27 CASRNQGSGSPLHF TGTGCCAGCAGGAATCAGGGTTCGGGTTCACCCCTCCACTTT